This paragraph covers one T cell receptor (beta chain) sequence. Antigen unknown. Healthy bone marrow donors made up the cohort. The CDR3 is made up of 15 amino acids. Germline CDR1 is KGHSH and CDR2 is LQKENI. The germline V and J ends were trimmed by 4 bases and 4 bases, with 16 bases remaining between them. PCR primers comprised 60 Vbeta and 13 Jbeta primers. Assay used: immunoSEQ multiplex PCR; TCRdb lists only in-frame clones, some missing. The sample contains tens of thousands of clones, more than 70% of which appear only once. The data belong to a study of cytomegalovirus exposure and HLA in healthy donors. Study outcomes and limitations: Later analysis indicated greater clonal expansion among HLA-associated TCR beta chains than among equally common other chains. The authors judged a highly shared variant cluster likely a sequencing artifact.

The sample taken for sequencing was PBMCs. The chain employs TRBV18 and TRBJ1-1; a weak D match, TRBD1 (6 bases). This receptor was obtained from a man aged 25 to 40 in good health and CMV-seropositive. The CDR3 spells CASSLARGRSTEAFF. CDR3 bases: TGTGCCAGCTCACTAGCCAGGGGAAGAAGCACTGAAGCTTTCTTT.